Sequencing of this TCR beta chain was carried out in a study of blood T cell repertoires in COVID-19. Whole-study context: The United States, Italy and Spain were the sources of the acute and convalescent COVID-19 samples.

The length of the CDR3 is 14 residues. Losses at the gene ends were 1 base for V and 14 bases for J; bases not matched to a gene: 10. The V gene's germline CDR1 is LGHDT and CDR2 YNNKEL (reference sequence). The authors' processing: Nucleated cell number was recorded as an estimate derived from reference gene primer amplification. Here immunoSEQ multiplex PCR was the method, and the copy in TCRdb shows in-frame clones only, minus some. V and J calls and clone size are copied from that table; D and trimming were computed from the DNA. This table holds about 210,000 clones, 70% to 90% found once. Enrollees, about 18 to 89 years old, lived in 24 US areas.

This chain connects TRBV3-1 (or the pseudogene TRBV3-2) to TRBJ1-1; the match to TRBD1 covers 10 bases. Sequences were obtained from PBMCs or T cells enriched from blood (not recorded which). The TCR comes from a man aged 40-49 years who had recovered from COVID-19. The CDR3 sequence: CASSQVRQGAKSFF. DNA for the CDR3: TGTGCCAGCAGCCAAGTTCGACAGGGGGCGAAATCCTTCTTT.